These T cell receptor beta chains were read from a single sample in a study of T-cell reconstitution after alpha-beta-depleted transplantation in children. TCRdb used MiXCR to reprocess the PCR reads, holding one entry per CDR3 protein. The table lists hundreds of thousands of distinct CDR3 sequences, around 9.5% of them singletons, with 6.2% in the top ten. Source: PBMCs from the stem cell graft donor, taken from the stem cell graft. The receptor set was obtained from a human donor who donated a stem cell graft to a child with acute lymphoblastic leukemia. The CDR3 runs from the conserved cysteine through the conserved F or W. The D gene is left open where the match is weak. Clone size is shown for a subset of rows, as once, few, many or a class of expanded clone.

TRBJ1-1 | few | TRBV4-1 | NA | CASSQDLNQNTEAFF | TGCGCCAGCAGCCAAGATCTCAACCAGAACACTGAAGCTTTCTTT
TRBJ1-2 | many | TRBV5-1 | NA | CASSLRDEGLRAGYTF | TGCGCCAGCAGCTTGAGGGACGAAGGCCTTCGTGCGGGCTACACCTTC
TRBJ2-5 | NA | TRBV3-1 | NA | CASSRNRGETQYF | TGTGCCAGCAGCCGGAACCGGGGTGAGACCCAGTACTTC
TRBJ1-1 | many | TRBV9 | NA | CASSVAGLNTEAFF | TGTGCCAGCAGCGTAGCAGGGTTGAACACTGAAGCTTTCTTT
TRBJ2-7 | NA | TRBV9 | TRBD2 | CASSVEAGGLGDEQYF | TGTGCCAGCAGCGTAGAGGCGGGGGGGCTTGGCGACGAGCAGTACTTC
TRBJ2-5 | many | TRBV9 | TRBD2 | CASSGPVRGGLETQYF | TGTGCCAGCAGTGGCCCTGTGAGGGGAGGGTTGGAGACCCAGTACTTC
TRBJ1-1 | many | TRBV29-1 | NA | CSVGLGGLAFF | TGCAGCGTTGGTCTGGGGGGGCTGGCTTTCTTT
TRBJ1-1 | many | TRBV7-9 | NA | CASSPVSNTEAFF | TGTGCCAGCAGCCCTGTGAGTAACACTGAAGCTTTCTTT
TRBJ2-3 | NA | TRBV4-2 | NA | CASSPGTQDTQYF | TGTGCCAGCAGCCCTGGGACTCAAGATACGCAGTATTTT
TRBJ2-7 | NA | TRBV18 | NA | CASSPGGGQSYEQYF | TGTGCCAGCTCACCCGGAGGGGGCCAATCCTACGAGCAGTACTTC
TRBJ1-5 | NA | TRBV12-3/TRBV12-4 | NA | CASSSWGYNQPQHF | TGTGCCAGCAGTTCATGGGGCTACAATCAGCCCCAGCATTTT
TRBJ1-1 | NA | TRBV5-1 | NA | CASSPGGGFQDTEAFF | TGCGCCAGCAGTCCCGGGGGGGGTTTTCAAGACACTGAAGCTTTCTTT
TRBJ2-3 | NA | TRBV5-4 | NA | CASSLLGPDTQYF | TGTGCCAGCAGCTTGCTGGGCCCAGATACGCAGTATTTT
TRBJ2-2 | few | TRBV7-2 | NA | CASSFLSDRGELFF | TGTGCCAGCAGCTTTTTGTCGGATCGAGGGGAGCTGTTTTTT
TRBJ2-3 | few | TRBV20-1 | NA | CSARESLWDTGTDTQYF | TGCAGTGCTAGAGAAAGCTTGTGGGACACCGGCACAGATACGCAGTATTTT
TRBJ2-5 | NA | TRBV5-1 | NA | CASSLSGAGSGETQYF | TGCGCCAGCAGCTTGTCGGGGGCAGGATCGGGAGAGACCCAGTACTTC
TRBJ1-1 | NA | TRBV12-3/TRBV12-4 | NA | CASSLVQAGFEAFF | TGTGCCAGCAGTTTAGTGCAGGCAGGGTTTGAAGCTTTCTTT
TRBJ1-1 | few | TRBV7-9 | NA | CASSSGGGWQNTEAFF | TGTGCCAGCAGCTCGGGCGGCGGCTGGCAGAACACTGAAGCTTTCTTT
TRBJ2-2 | many | TRBV12-3/TRBV12-4 | NA | CASSFDGELFF | TGTGCCAGCAGTTTCGACGGGGAGCTGTTTTTT
TRBJ2-7 | NA | TRBV12-3/TRBV12-4 | TRBD1 | CASSPTGTGLYEQYF | TGTGCCAGCAGTCCCACCGGGACAGGCCTCTACGAGCAGTACTTC
TRBJ1-2 | few | TRBV27 | TRBD1 | CASSGARGRLVYGYTF | TGTGCCAGCAGTGGGGCCAGGGGGCGCTTAGTCTATGGCTACACCTTC
TRBJ2-2 | many | TRBV10-3 | NA | CAIGLLRGDTGELFF | TGTGCCATCGGGTTACTTCGGGGTGACACCGGGGAGCTGTTTTTT
TRBJ2-7 | NA | TRBV29-1 | NA | CSVFTGTYEQYF | TGCAGCGTTTTTACGGGAACCTACGAGCAGTACTTC
TRBJ2-5 | few | TRBV7-6 | TRBD1 | CASSLGQGEGGETQYF | TGTGCCAGCAGCTTAGGACAGGGTGAAGGGGGAGAGACCCAGTACTTC
TRBJ2-3 | many | TRBV7-2 | NA | CASSLKGVAGGTDTQYF | TGTGCCAGCAGCCTAAAGGGAGTGGCAGGGGGCACAGATACGCAGTATTTT
TRBJ1-4 | many | TRBV12-3/TRBV12-4 | NA | CASSFSPAGHEKLFF | TGTGCCAGCAGTTTCTCCCCGGCAGGGCACGAAAAACTGTTTTTT
TRBJ1-4 | NA | TRBV5-1 | TRBD1 | CASSLDRTGPEKLFF | TGCGCCAGCAGTTTAGATCGGACAGGGCCTGAAAAACTGTTTTTT
TRBJ2-2 | few | TRBV4-2 | TRBD2 | CASSQASGGAYTGELFF | TGTGCCAGCAGCCAAGCTAGCGGGGGGGCGTACACCGGGGAGCTGTTTTTT
TRBJ2-1 | NA | TRBV24-1 | NA | CATSDLGRGRNEQFF | TGTGCCACCAGTGATTTAGGACGGGGGAGGAATGAGCAGTTCTTC
TRBJ1-5 | few | TRBV6-2/TRBV6-3 | NA | CASDRWESGQPQHF | TGTGCCAGCGATCGGTGGGAGTCAGGGCAGCCCCAGCATTTT
TRBJ1-2 | many | TRBV12-3/TRBV12-4 | TRBD1 | CASSRQGVSVYGYTF | TGTGCCAGCAGTAGACAGGGAGTGTCCGTCTATGGCTACACCTTC
TRBJ2-5 | many | TRBV10-2 | TRBD1 | CASSGQGPETQYF | TGCGCCAGCTCGGGACAGGGGCCAGAGACCCAGTACTTC
TRBJ2-1 | NA | TRBV27 | NA | CASSPGGGPYNEQFF | TGTGCCAGCAGTCCTGGTGGGGGGCCCTACAATGAGCAGTTCTTC
TRBJ1-1 | few | TRBV6-5 | NA | CASSYSGRRTEAFF | TGTGCCAGCAGTTACTCAGGGAGACGGACTGAAGCTTTCTTT
TRBJ2-5 | NA | TRBV5-1 | TRBD2 | CASSWGGLAEETQYF | TGCGCCAGCAGCTGGGGGGGACTAGCGGAAGAGACCCAGTACTTC
TRBJ2-7 | few | TRBV7-2 | TRBD1 | CASRPGQGDDEQYF | TGTGCCAGCAGACCTGGACAGGGCGACGACGAGCAGTACTTC
TRBJ1-1 | NA | TRBV29-1 | NA | CSVAGVPMNTEAFF | TGCAGCGTGGCAGGGGTCCCCATGAACACTGAAGCTTTCTTT
TRBJ2-2 | many | TRBV10-3 | NA | CAIRGTAMNTGELFF | TGTGCCATCCGTGGGACCGCGATGAACACCGGGGAGCTGTTTTTT
TRBJ2-7 | NA | TRBV18 | NA | CASSGDTAYEQYF | TGTGCCAGCTCTGGGGACACCGCCTACGAGCAGTACTTC
TRBJ1-2 | few | TRBV5-1 | NA | CASSLAVAAVGDYGYTF | TGCGCCAGCAGCTTGGCCGTGGCGGCCGTGGGTGACTATGGCTACACCTTC
TRBJ2-7 | NA | TRBV7-2 | NA | CASSLFDGRGSYEQYF | TGTGCCAGCAGCTTATTTGACGGGCGAGGATCCTACGAGCAGTACTTC
TRBJ1-2 | NA | TRBV25-1 | NA | CASSGIETGKNYGYTF | TGTGCCAGCAGTGGAATTGAAACAGGGAAAAACTATGGCTACACCTTC
TRBJ2-2 | few | TRBV7-6 | NA | CASSLARDSKNTGELFF | TGTGCCAGCAGCCTAGCCCGGGACTCCAAGAACACCGGGGAGCTGTTTTTT
TRBJ2-1 | NA | TRBV4-3 | NA | CASSQEHVGGPYNEQFF | TGCGCCAGCAGCCAAGAACACGTCGGGGGGCCATACAATGAGCAGTTCTTC
TRBJ2-1 | many | TRBV5-1 | TRBD2 | CASTQTGGNEQFF | TGCGCCAGCACACAAACGGGGGGAAATGAGCAGTTCTTC
TRBJ2-6 | few | TRBV2 | NA | CASKEYSGANVLTF | TGTGCCAGCAAGGAGTACTCTGGGGCCAACGTCCTGACTTTC
TRBJ2-2 | NA | TRBV15 | TRBD1 | CATSRGFSQGSTGELFF | TGTGCCACCAGCAGAGGTTTTTCACAGGGGAGCACCGGGGAGCTGTTTTTT
TRBJ2-6 | many | TRBV2 | NA | CASSLDRISSNVLTF | TGTGCCAGCAGTTTAGACAGGATCTCCTCCAACGTCCTGACTTTC
TRBJ2-5 | few | TRBV5-1 | NA | CASSLADSQKETQYF | TGCGCCAGCAGCTTGGCTGACAGTCAAAAAGAGACCCAGTACTTC